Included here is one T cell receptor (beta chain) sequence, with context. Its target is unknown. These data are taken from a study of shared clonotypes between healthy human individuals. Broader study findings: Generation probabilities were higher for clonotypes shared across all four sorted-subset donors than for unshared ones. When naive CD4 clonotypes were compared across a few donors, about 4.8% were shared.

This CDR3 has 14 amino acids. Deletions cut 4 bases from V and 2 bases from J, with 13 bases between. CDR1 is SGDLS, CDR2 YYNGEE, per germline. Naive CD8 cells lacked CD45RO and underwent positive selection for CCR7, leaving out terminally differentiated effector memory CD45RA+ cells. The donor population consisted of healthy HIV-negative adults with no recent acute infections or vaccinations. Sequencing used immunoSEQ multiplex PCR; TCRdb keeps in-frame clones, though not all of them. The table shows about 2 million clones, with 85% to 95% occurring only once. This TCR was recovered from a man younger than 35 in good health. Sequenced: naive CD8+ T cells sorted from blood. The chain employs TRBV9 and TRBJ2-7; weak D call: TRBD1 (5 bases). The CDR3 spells CASSIADSPYEQYF. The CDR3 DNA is TGTGCCAGCAGCATCGCTGACAGTCCCTACGAGCAGTACTTC.